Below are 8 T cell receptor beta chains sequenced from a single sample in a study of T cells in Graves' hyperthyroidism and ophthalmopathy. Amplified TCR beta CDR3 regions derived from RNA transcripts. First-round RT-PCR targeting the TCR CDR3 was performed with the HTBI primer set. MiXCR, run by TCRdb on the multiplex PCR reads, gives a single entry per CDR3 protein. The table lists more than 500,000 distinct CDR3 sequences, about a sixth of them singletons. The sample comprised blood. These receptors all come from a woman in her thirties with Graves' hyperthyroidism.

CDR3 nucleotides: TGTGCCAGCAGCCAAGTAAGGGGGCGACTCGGGGCCCAGTACTTC. This translates into CASSQVRGRLGAQYF. The gene calls are TRBV14 and TRBJ2-5; the match to TRBD1 covers 7 bases. The CDR3 is 15 residues long. With 1 base clipped from V and 9 bases from J, the junction kept 11 bases outside the gene matches. The germline V gene has CDR1 SGHDN and CDR2 FVKESK.

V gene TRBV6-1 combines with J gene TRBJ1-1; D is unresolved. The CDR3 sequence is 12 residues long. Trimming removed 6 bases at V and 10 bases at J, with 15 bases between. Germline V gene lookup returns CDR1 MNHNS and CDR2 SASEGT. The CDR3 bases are TGTGCCAGCAGCCCCCAATTTTTGGGAGCTTTCTTT. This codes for CASSPQFLGAFF.

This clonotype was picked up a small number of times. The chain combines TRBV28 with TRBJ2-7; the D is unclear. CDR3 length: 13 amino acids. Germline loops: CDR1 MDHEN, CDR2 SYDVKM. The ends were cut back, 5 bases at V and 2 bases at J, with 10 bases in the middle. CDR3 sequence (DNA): TGTGCCAGCAGTACGACTCTCACCTACGAGCAGTACTTC. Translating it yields CASSTTLTYEQYF.

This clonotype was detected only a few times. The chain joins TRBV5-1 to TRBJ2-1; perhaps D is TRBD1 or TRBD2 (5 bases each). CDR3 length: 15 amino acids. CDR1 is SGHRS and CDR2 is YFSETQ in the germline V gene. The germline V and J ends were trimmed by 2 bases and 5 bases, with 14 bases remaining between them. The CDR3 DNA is TGCGCCAGCAGCTTTAGTAGTTCGGGACACAATGAGCAGTTCTTC. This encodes CASSFSSSGHNEQFF.

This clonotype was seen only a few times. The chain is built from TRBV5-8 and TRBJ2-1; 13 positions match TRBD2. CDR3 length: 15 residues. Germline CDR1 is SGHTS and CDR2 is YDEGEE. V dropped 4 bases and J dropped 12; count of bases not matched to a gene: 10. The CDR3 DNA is TGTGCCAGCAGCGCGGGACTAGCGGGACCCGCAGCGCAGTTCTTC. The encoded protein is CASSAGLAGPAAQFF.

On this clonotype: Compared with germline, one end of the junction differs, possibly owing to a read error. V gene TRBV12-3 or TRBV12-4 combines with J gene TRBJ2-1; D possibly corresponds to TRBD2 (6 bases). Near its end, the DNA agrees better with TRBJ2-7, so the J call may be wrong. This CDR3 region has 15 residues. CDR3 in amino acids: CARSFGVAAYNEQYF. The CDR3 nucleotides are TGTGCCCGCAGTTTTGGCGTAGCGGCATACAATGAGCAGTACTTC.

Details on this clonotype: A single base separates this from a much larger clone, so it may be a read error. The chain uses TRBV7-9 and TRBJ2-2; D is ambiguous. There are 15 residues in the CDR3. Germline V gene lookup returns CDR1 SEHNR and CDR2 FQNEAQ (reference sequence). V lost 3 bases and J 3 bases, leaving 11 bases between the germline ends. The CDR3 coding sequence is TGTGCCAGCAGCTTGTACGCAGAGGACACCGGGGAGCTGTTTTTT. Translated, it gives CASSLYAEDTGELFF. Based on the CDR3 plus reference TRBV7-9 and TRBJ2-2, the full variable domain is DTGVSQNPRHKITKRGQNVTFRCDPISEHNRLYWYRQTLGQGPEFLTYFQNEAQLEKSRLLSDRFSAERPKGSFSTLEIQRTEQGDSAMYLCASSLYAEDTGELFFGEGSRLTVL.

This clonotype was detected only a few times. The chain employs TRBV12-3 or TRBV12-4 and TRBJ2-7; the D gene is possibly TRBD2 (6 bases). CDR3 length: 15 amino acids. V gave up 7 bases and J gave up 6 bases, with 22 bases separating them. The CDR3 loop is CASNHPAGRLGEQYF. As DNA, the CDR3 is TGTGCCAGCAATCACCCCGCCGGGAGATTGGGCGAGCAGTACTTC.